This T cell receptor (beta chain) was recovered during a study of identical twins. This clonotype has a handful of counts. TCRdb reanalysed the 5' RACE reads using MiXCR and keeps one entry per CDR3 protein. The sample contains 250,000 to 300,000 distinct CDR3 sequences, 7.5% to 9.5% of which appear only once. Trimming shortened V by 3 bases and J by 8 bases, and 10 bases separated the two germline ends. The V gene's germline CDR1 is SEHNR and CDR2 FQNEAQ (reference sequence). The CDR3 sequence is 12 residues long. The same sample was also used in a study of yellow fever vaccine responses in identical twins.

Sequences were obtained from CD8+ T cells sorted from blood. The TCR originated in a woman aged 18-35 years in good health. V usage is TRBV7-9 and J usage is TRBJ1-2; D might be TRBD1 (6 bases). This CDR3 is CASSLGALGYTF. The CDR3 nucleotides read TGTGCCAGCAGCTTGGGGGCTCTGGGCTACACCTTC. The full variable domain, in which reference TRBV7-9 and TRBJ1-2 provide the parts outside the CDR3, is DTGVSQNPRHKITKRGQNVTFRCDPISEHNRLYWYRQTLGQGPEFLTYFQNEAQLEKSRLLSDRFSAERPKGSFSTLEIQRTEQGDSAMYLCASSLGALGYTFGSGTRLTVV.